A single TCR beta chain is shown here with its context. Its recognized antigen is unknown. No much larger clonotype is one base removed from it; base qualities were not supplied. V and J are truncated by 4 bases and 5 bases respectively, leaving an intervening sequence of 9 bases. Reading from cysteine to phenylalanine, the CDR3 counts 13 amino acids. This entry keeps only the CDR3 DNA: 39 bases, framed from base 1. CDR1 and CDR2 are read off the germline V gene as SGHVS and FQNEAQ. The data were obtained in a study of blood T cell repertoires in COVID-19 (dated by TCRdb to the early 2020s). Turning to the overall study: The collaborator samples originated in the United States, Italy and Spain and spanned the acute and convalescent phases of COVID-19. Sample metadata almost always included a de-identified subject ID, COVID-19 status, age in years and sex. HLA class I and class II types, where available, came from metadata supplied by the sample provider rather than from assay-based typing. The repertoires were released in a freely available public database meant as a resource for research on the immune response to SARS-CoV-2. The prospective study material was composed of cDNA or gDNA derived from T cells, B-cell-depleted T cells, or PBMCs. Samples came from the ongoing ImmuneRACE study (first 160 participants) plus 1,254 subjects from 6 global collaborators. The dataset comprised deeply sampled blood TCRbeta repertoires from subjects exposed to, actively infected with, or recovered from COVID-19.

What the work shows at the level of the full study, not this receptor alone: The quantity of clinical and demographic metadata differed by source and by participant and was supplied without curation.

The immunoSEQ Assay, a bias-controlled multiplex PCR, was used to amplify TCRbeta CDR3 regions from genomic DNA. Regarding the original processing steps: The number of nucleated cells in each sample was estimated from the amplification of reference gene primers within the assay. Sequence reads were collapsed and filtered to measure the absolute abundance of every unique TCRbeta CDR3 rearrangement. For each sample, productive Simpson clonality was calculated by taking the square root of Simpson's diversity index across productive rearrangements. The table comes from immuneACCESS by way of TCRdb, which keeps in-frame sequences with V and J called. Part of the clones is missing from these tables; in studies checked, under half for an unresolved V gene and the rest for unknown reasons. V and J calls and clone size are as listed in that table; D and trimming were resolved from the DNA. The sample table holds 250,000 to 300,000 clones, of which roughly nine tenths were seen once. The top ten constitute 2% to 2.5% of the sample.

One collaborating source in Seattle enrolled patients during active infection and followed them longitudinally through the course of disease. Each collaborating institution followed its own protocols to collect whole blood in K2EDTA tubes. Collaborator samples were shipped for TCRbeta analysis as frozen whole blood, isolated PBMCs, or DNA extracted from either sample type. The receptor chain draws on TRBV7-8 and TRBJ2-1; a weak D assignment points to TRBD1 (6 bases agree). The TCR was taken from a woman aged 25 to 39 with COVID-19, enrolled during active disease. Sequenced: peripheral blood. The CDR3: CASSSGQHNEQFF. DNA sequence: TGTGCCAGCAGCTCCGGACAGCACAATGAGCAGTTCTTC.